This record looks at one T cell receptor (beta chain) sequence and its context. Authors' analysis steps: Amplified reference gene primers provided the basis for estimating nucleated cell counts. Here immunoSEQ multiplex PCR was the method, and the copy in TCRdb shows in-frame clones only, minus some. Clone size and the V and J calls come from that table; the DNA yielded D and trimming. The sample consists of around 250,000 clones, about 84% of them appearing once. This entry comes from a study of blood T cell repertoires in COVID-19. Across the whole study: Samples of COVID-19 (acute and convalescent) were obtained from the United States, Italy and Spain. T cells, B-cell-depleted T cells, or PBMCs provided the cDNA or gDNA that served as material.

The CDR3 sequence is 15 residues long. The V gene's germline CDR1 is MNHEY and CDR2 SVGEGT. J was trimmed by 2 bases and V by 6 bases; bases with no gene match: 6. Sequenced input: peripheral blood. The chain has TRBV6-2 or TRBV6-3 and TRBJ1-3; the match to TRBD1 covers 8 bases. The source is a man older than 75 with acute or convalescent COVID-19. The CDR3 nucleotides are TGTGCCAGCAGCAACCCAGGGGGCGCTGGAAACACCATATATTTT. Encoded protein: CASSNPGGAGNTIYF.